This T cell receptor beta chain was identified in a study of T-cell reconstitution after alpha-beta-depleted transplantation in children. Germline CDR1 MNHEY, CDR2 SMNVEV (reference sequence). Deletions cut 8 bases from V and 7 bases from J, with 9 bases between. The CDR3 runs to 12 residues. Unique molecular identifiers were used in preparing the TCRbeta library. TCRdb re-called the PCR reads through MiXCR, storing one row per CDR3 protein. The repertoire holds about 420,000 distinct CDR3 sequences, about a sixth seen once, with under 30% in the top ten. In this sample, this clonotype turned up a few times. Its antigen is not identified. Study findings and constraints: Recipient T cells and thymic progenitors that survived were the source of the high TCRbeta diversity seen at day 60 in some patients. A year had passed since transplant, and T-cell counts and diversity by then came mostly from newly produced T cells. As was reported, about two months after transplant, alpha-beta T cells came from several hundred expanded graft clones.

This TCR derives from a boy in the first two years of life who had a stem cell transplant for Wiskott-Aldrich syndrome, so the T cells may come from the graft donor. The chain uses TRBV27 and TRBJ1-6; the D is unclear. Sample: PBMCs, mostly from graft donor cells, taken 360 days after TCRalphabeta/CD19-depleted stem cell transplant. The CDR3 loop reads CASGIGNSPLHF. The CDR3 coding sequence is TGTGCCAGCGGTATAGGGAATTCACCCCTCCACTTT.